A single T cell receptor (beta chain) is shown here with its context. This clone was seen a handful of times. Its antigen remains undetermined. The record has no base qualities; no much larger clone is one base away. This sample stems from a study of T cell repertoires in MIS-A myocarditis (dated by TCRdb to 2022 to 2024). TCRbeta CDR3 regions were amplified with the immunoSEQ bias-controlled multiplex PCR and sequenced at high throughput. The study's processing was this. CDR3 sequences were collapsed and filtered with the immunoSEQ vendor pipeline, and the abundance and frequency of each unique TCRbeta CDR3 were thereby quantified. CD-HIT clustered dominant CDR3 amino acid sequences with SARS-CoV-2-specific ImmuneCODE TCRbeta sequences at a 90% global sequence identity threshold. Clones were classed as hyperexpanded at frequencies of 0.1 to 1 and as large at frequencies of 0.01 to 0.1. For the dominant clones, CDR3 amino acid sequences and V and J gene assignments were confirmed with MiXCR. The R stringdist package was used to calculate Levenshtein distances between the patient clonotypes and the ImmuneCODE hits. Not all clones reach the TCRdb copy of this immuneACCESS table, which keeps in-frame sequences only. Checked studies attribute under half of the gap to unresolved V genes and leave the rest unexplained. V and J calls and clone size are copied from that table; D and trimming were computed from the DNA. Counted in this sample were 14,000 to 15,000 clones; 70% to 75% of them appeared once. Roughly 61% of the sample comes from the top ten.

V loses 9 bases of germline sequence and J loses 4 bases, and the interval between the two ends is 14 bases. Looking up the germline V gene (reference sequence) yields CDR1 MNHEY and CDR2 SMNVEV. Its CDR3 holds 13 amino acids, cysteine through phenylalanine. The kept DNA is CDR3 alone, 39 bases in frame from the first base. The QIAamp DNA FFPE kit was used to extract genomic DNA from formalin-fixed paraffin-embedded autopsy tissue. Rearrangement joined TRBV27 to TRBJ2-3; TRBD2 is possibly the D segment (6 matching bases). Sequenced: left ventricle heart tissue obtained at autopsy. According to the study, the label for this sample's cell subset or site signals: cardiac tissue sample (left or right ventricle, interventricular septum, or pericardium). The receptor was derived from a man aged 18 to 30 with fulminant myocarditis from multisystem inflammatory syndrome in adults (MIS-A) after COVID-19. The CDR3 region reads CASKQRASDTQYF. The sequence in DNA is TGTGCCAGTAAACAGCGGGCGTCAGATACGCAGTATTTT.